This T cell receptor beta chain was profiled in a study of cytomegalovirus exposure and HLA in healthy donors. The germline CDR1 and CDR2 sequences are MGHRA and YSYEKL. CDR3 size: 15 residues. V was cut by 2 bases and J by 11 bases, with 22 bases left in between. Amplification used 60 Vbeta primers and 13 Jbeta primers. TCRdb keeps only in-frame clones here, not all; method: immunoSEQ multiplex PCR. The sample carries 250,000 or so clones, over 65% recorded once. The sequence was obtained from a human donor in good health. The specimen sequenced was PBMCs. This chain joins TRBV4-1 and TRBJ2-7; a possible D gene is TRBD1 (6 bases). In DNA, the CDR3 is TGCGCCAGCAGCCAACCGACACTCGGTTCGAGGGGGAAGTACTTC. Translation: CASSQPTLGSRGKYF.